This T cell receptor beta chain derives from a study of tumor T cells in aggressive B-cell lymphoma. The table lists this clone with a count of one. Here immunoSEQ multiplex PCR was the method, and the copy in TCRdb shows in-frame clones only, minus some. The table has around 4,000 clones, more than 65% seen once. The sequenced sample consisted of tumor tissue. This receptor was obtained from an adult with diffuse large B cell lymphoma.

CDR3 loop: CATSREGMLNEQFF. In DNA form, the CDR3 reads TGTGCCACCAGCAGGGAGGGAATGCTAAATGAGCAGTTCTTC. The V call is TRBV15, the J call TRBJ2-1, with a possible D match to TRBD2 (6 bases). CDR1 and CDR2 from the germline V gene are LNHNV and YYDKDF (reference sequence). The CDR3 sequence is 14 residues long. V was shortened by 3 bases and J by 7 bases, with 13 bases between the two germline ends. The complete variable domain, with remaining parts taken from reference TRBV15 and TRBJ2-1, reads DAMVIQNPRYQVTQFGKPVTLSCSQTLNHNVMYWYQQKSSQAPKLLFHYYDKDFNNEADTPDNFQSRRPNTSFCFLDIRSPGLGDTAMYLCATSREGMLNEQFFGPGTRLTVL.